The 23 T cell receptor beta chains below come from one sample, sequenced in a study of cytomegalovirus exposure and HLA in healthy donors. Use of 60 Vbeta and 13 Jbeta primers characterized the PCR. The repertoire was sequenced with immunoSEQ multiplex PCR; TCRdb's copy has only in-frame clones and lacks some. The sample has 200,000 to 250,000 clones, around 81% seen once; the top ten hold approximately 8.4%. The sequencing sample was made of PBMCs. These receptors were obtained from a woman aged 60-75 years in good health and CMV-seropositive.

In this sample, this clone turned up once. The CDR3: CASSQSGRAQQFF. DNA of the CDR3: TGTGCCAGCAGCCAAAGCGGGAGGGCCCAGCAGTTCTTC. The V call is TRBV7-2, the J call TRBJ2-1; 10 nucleotides match TRBD2. Germline assignment: CDR1 SGHTA and CDR2 FQGNSA. Trimming cost V 5 bases and J 11 bases; bases outside gene matches: 6. This CDR3 contains 13 residues.

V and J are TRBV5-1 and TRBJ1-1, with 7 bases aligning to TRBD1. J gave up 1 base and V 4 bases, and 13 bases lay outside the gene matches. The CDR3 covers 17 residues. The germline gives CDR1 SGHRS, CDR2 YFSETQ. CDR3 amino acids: CASSPRTGGVANTEAFF. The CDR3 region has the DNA TGCGCCAGCAGCCCACGGACAGGTGGGGTTGCGAACACTGAAGCTTTCTTT.

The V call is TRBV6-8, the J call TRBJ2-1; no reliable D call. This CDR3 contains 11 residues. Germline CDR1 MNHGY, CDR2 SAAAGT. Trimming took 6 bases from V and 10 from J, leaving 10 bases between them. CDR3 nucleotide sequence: TGTGCCAGCAGGCCTCTTCAGGAGCAGTTCTTC. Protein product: CASRPLQEQFF.

The CDR3 protein is CASRPGGGNQPQHF. Here the CDR3 DNA reads TGTGCCAGCAGACCGGGGGGTGGCAATCAGCCCCAGCATTTT. V usage is TRBV28 and J usage is TRBJ1-5, with D perhaps TRBD1 (5 bases). Germline lookup yields CDR1 MDHEN and CDR2 SYDVKM. The CDR3 is 14 amino acids. V lost 6 bases to trimming and J lost 2 bases, with 11 bases between them.

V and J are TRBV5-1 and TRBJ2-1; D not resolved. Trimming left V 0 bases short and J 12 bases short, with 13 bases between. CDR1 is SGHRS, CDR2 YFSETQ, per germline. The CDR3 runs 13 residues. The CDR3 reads CASSLELNSGQFF. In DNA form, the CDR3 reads TGCGCCAGCAGCTTGGAACTAAATAGTGGGCAGTTCTTC.

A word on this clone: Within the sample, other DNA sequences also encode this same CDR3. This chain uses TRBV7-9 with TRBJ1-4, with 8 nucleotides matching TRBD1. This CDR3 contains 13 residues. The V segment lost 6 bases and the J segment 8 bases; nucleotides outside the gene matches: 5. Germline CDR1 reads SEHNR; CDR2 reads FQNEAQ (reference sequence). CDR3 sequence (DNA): TGTGCCAGCAGTCGGGGACAGGCGGAAAAACTGTTTTTT. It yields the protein CASSRGQAEKLFF.

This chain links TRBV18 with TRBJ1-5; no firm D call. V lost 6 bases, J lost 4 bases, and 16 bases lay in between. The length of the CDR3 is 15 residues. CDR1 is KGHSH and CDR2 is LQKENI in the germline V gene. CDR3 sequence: CASSNGRLRNQPQHF. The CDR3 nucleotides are TGTGCCAGCTCTAATGGCCGTCTTCGAAATCAGCCCCAGCATTTT.

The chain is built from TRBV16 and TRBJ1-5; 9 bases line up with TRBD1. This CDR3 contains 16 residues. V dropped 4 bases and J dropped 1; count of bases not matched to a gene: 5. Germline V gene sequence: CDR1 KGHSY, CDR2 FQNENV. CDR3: CASSLWTGDSNQPQHF. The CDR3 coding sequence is TGTGCCAGCAGCCTCTGGACAGGGGACAGCAATCAGCCCCAGCATTTT.

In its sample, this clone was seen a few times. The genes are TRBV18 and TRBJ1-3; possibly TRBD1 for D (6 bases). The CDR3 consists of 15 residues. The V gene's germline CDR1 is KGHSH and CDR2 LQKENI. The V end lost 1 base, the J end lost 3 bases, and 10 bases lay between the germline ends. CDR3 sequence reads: CASSPRGLDGNTIYF. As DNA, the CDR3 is TGTGCCAGCTCACCACGGGGGCTAGATGGAAACACCATATATTTT.

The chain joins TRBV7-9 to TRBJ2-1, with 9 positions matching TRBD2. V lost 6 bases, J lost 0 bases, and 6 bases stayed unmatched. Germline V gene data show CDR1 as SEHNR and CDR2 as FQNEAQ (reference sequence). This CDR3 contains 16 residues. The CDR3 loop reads CASRETSGHSYNEQFF. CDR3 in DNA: TGTGCCAGCAGAGAAACTAGCGGGCACTCCTACAATGAGCAGTTCTTC.

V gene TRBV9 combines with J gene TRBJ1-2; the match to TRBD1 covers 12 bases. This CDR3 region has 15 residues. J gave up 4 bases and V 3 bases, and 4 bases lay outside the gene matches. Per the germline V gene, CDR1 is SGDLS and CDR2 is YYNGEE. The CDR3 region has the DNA TGTGCCAGCAGCGAGGGACAGGGGGCAGTCTATGGCTACACCTTC. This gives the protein CASSEGQGAVYGYTF. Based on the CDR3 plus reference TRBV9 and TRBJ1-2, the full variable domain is DSGVTQTPKHLITATGQRVTLRCSPRSGDLSVYWYQQSLDQGLQFLIQYYNGEERAKGNILERFSAQQFPDLHSELNLSSLELGDSALYFCASSEGQGAVYGYTFGSGTRLTVV.

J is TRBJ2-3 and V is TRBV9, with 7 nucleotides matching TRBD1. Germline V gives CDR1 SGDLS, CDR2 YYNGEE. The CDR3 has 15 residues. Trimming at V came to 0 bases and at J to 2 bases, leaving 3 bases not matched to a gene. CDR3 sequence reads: CASSVGGQYTDTQYF. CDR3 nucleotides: TGTGCCAGCAGCGTAGGGGGACAGTACACAGATACGCAGTATTTT. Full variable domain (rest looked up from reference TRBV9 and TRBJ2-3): DSGVTQTPKHLITATGQRVTLRCSPRSGDLSVYWYQQSLDQGLQFLIQYYNGEERAKGNILERFSAQQFPDLHSELNLSSLELGDSALYFCASSVGGQYTDTQYFGPGTRLTVL.

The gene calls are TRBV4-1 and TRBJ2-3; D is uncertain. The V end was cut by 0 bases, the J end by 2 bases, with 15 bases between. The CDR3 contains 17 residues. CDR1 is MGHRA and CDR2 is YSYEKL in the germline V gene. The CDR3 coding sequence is TGCGCCAGCAGCCAAGATGAGACTTCGTCTTTCACAGATACGCAGTATTTT. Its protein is CASSQDETSSFTDTQYF.

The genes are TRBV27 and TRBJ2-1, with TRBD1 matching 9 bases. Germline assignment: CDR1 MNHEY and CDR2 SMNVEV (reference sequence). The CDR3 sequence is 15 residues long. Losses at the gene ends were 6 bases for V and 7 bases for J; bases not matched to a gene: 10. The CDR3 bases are TGTGCCAGCAGCCCCGGACAGGGGTATTTTAATGAGCAGTTCTTC. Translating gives CASSPGQGYFNEQFF.

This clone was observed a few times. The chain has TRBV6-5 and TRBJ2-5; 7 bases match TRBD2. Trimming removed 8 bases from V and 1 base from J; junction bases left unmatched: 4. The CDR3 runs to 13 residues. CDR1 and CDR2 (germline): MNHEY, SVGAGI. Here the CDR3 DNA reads TGTGCCAGCGCGGGAGACTTCCAAGAGACCCAGTACTTC. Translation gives CASAGDFQETQYF.

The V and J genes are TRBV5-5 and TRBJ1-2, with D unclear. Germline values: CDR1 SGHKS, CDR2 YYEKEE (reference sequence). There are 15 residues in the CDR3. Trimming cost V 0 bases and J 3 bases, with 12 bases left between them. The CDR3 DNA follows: TGTGCCAGCAGCTTGGCCCCGACAAAGGACTATGGCTACACCTTC. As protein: CASSLAPTKDYGYTF.

The chain's CDR3 is CASSLVELASSYEQYF. The CDR3 DNA reads TGCGCCAGCAGCTTGGTAGAACTAGCGAGCTCCTACGAGCAGTACTTC. V usage is TRBV5-1 and J usage is TRBJ2-7; 7 bases match TRBD2. V was pared by 0 bases and J by 0 bases, with 6 bases of the junction left unmatched. Germline CDR1 SGHRS, CDR2 YFSETQ. CDR3 length: 16 residues.

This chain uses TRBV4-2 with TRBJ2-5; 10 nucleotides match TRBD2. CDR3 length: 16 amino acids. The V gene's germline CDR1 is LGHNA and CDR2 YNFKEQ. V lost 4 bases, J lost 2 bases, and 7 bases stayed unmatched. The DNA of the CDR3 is TGTGCCAGCAGCCCCGGACTAGCGGTCGCACAAGAGACCCAGTACTTC. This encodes CASSPGLAVAQETQYF.

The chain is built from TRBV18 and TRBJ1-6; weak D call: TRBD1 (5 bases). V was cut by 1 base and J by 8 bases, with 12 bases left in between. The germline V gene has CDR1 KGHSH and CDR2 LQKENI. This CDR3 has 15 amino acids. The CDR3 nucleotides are TGTGCCAGCTCACCACAGGGGTGGTCGGATTCACCCCTCCACTTT. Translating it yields CASSPQGWSDSPLHF.

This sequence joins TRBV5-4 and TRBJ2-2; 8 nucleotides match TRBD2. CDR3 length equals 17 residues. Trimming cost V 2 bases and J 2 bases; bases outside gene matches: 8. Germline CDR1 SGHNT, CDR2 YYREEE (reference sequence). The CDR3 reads CASSLSGSGPNTGELFF. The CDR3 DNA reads TGTGCCAGCAGCTTAAGCGGGAGTGGGCCAAACACCGGGGAGCTGTTTTTT.

CDR3 DNA sequence: TGTGCCAGCAGCCACCTTAGCGGGAGTGAGCAGTTCTTC. Translation gives CASSHLSGSEQFF. V is TRBV16 and J is TRBJ2-1; 9 bases agree with TRBD2. Germline CDR1 KGHSY, CDR2 FQNENV. J gave up 9 bases and V 3 bases, and 3 bases lay outside the gene matches. The CDR3 is made up of 13 amino acids.

The CDR3 protein is CASSLKGGHGYTF. CDR3 bases: TGTGCCAGCAGCTTAAAAGGGGGACATGGCTACACCTTC. The chain employs TRBV7-3 and TRBJ1-2; D is perhaps TRBD1 (6 bases). Trimming removed 1 base from V and 6 bases from J, with 9 bases in between. Germline V CDR1 and CDR2: SGHTA, FQGTGA. CDR3 size: 13 residues.

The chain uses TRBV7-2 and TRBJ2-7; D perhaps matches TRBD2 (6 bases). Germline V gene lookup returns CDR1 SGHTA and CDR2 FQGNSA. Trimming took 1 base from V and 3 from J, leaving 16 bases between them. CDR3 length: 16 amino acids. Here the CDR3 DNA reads TGTGCCAGCAGCTTAGATGGCATGAGCGGGCACTACGAGCAGTACTTC. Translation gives CASSLDGMSGHYEQYF. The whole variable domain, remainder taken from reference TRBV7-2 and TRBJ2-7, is GAGVSQSPSNKVTEKGKDVELRCDPISGHTALYWYRQSLGQGLEFLIYFQGNSAPDKSGLPSDRFSAERTGGSVSTLTIQRTQQEDSAVYLCASSLDGMSGHYEQYFGPGTRLTVT.